What follows describes a single T cell receptor (beta chain). This CDR3 comprises 15 residues. Germline values: CDR1 LNHDA, CDR2 SQIVND (reference sequence). Trimming removed 3 bases at V and 4 bases at J, with 12 bases between. Original analysis: The assay estimated nucleated cells by amplifying reference gene primers. Sequencing was performed with immunoSEQ multiplex PCR; in TCRdb, only in-frame clones are kept and a portion is missing. That table furnishes V, J and clone size, whereas the DNA furnished D and trimming. The data show under 100,000 clones, with about 85% seen just once and 10% to 15% held by the top ten. This record comes from a study of blood T cell repertoires in COVID-19. Study information: Acute and convalescent COVID-19 samples came from the United States, Italy and Spain. In each case, the material was cDNA or gDNA derived from T cells, B-cell-depleted T cells, or PBMCs.

Sequencing used peripheral blood. This TCR came from a woman between 65 and 79 years old with active or convalescent COVID-19. The rearrangement links TRBV19 to TRBJ2-2; maybe TRBD1 (5 bases). CDR3 nucleotide sequence: TGTGCCAGTAGTATTGGGGCATACGGCACCGGGGAGCTGTTTTTT. Encoded protein: CASSIGAYGTGELFF. The whole variable domain, remainder taken from reference TRBV19 and TRBJ2-2, is DGGITQSPKYLFRKEGQNVTLSCEQNLNHDAMYWYRQDPGQGLRLIYYSQIVNDFQKGDIAEGYSVSREKKESFPLTVTSAQKNPTAFYLCASSIGAYGTGELFFGEGSRLTVL.